The 19 T cell receptor beta chains below were found in one sample sequenced in a study of CXCR3-negative and CXCR3-positive naive CD8 T cells. Study-level points and caveats: Researchers report that CXCR3-positive naive cells carry more hydrophobic TRB CDR3s than CXCR3-negative naive cells.

These receptors have no known antigen. With UMI labels, 5' RACE was used to prepare the TRB cDNA libraries. From its re-call of the 5' RACE reads, TCRdb lists each CDR3 protein once, without DNA. The sample's table shows some 99,000 distinct CDR3 sequences. The source material was naive CXCR3+ CD8+ T cells from blood. Specified subset: CD45RO-CCR7+CD27+CD95- naive CD8+ T cells expressing CXCR3 (TNR3+). These receptors all stem from a human donor in good health. Some clones in this sample may be carry-over from other donors' samples.

This chain joins TRBV7-2 and TRBJ2-1; TCRdb designates TRBD1, a call that cannot be tested without DNA. Looked up from germline, CDR1 is SGHTA and CDR2 is FQGNSA. The CDR3 is 12 residues long. CDR3 region: CASSFPLNEQFF.

The chain employs TRBV12-3 or TRBV12-4 and TRBJ2-7; the TCRdb D gene call, TRBD1, has no DNA to confirm it. The CDR3 is made up of 15 amino acids. Here the CDR3 reads CASSPADGGAGEQYF.

The chain has TRBV29-1 and TRBJ2-2. Germline V CDR1 and CDR2: SQVTM, ANQGSEA. This CDR3 comprises 15 residues. The CDR3 spells CSVEAMGTNTGELFF.

The V call is TRBV7-9, the J call TRBJ1-1; TCRdb indicates TRBD1, and absent DNA this call remains unverified. The CDR3 is 17 amino acids. CDR1 is SEHNR and CDR2 is FQNEAQ in the germline V gene (reference sequence). The CDR3 reads CASSLNFRGTMNTEAFF.

The chain carries TRBV6-5 and TRBJ2-2; absent DNA, TCRdb's TRBD1 call cannot be checked. The V gene's germline CDR1 is MNHEY and CDR2 SVGAGI. The CDR3 extends over 16 amino acids. The CDR3 is CASSYSGTGAAGELFF.

This chain uses TRBV29-1 with TRBJ2-3. This CDR3 contains 13 residues. Germline CDR1 reads SQVTM; CDR2 reads ANQGSEA. The CDR3 region is CSVLWQSTDTQYF.

This chain uses TRBV7-9 with TRBJ2-7. The CDR3 is made up of 17 amino acids. Germline V gene sequence: CDR1 SEHNR, CDR2 FQNEAQ (reference sequence). The CDR3 here is CASSLAPGLLTSYEQYF.

The V gene is TRBV7-2, the J gene TRBJ2-7. The germline V gene has CDR1 SGHTA and CDR2 FQGNSA. The CDR3 extends over 15 amino acids. The CDR3 protein is CASSLGAGSSYEQYF.

The CDR3 region is CASSFGGGQETQYF. The chain couples TRBV7-2 to TRBJ2-5; the D call from TCRdb, TRBD1, cannot be confirmed without DNA. There are 14 residues in the CDR3. Germline CDR1 reads SGHTA; CDR2 reads FQGNSA.

V usage is TRBV19 and J usage is TRBJ2-7. The germline CDR1 and CDR2 sequences are LNHDA and SQIVND (reference sequence). This CDR3 is built from 13 residues. The CDR3 protein is CASSIAGDYEQYF.

The CDR3 region is CASSIWTGRRRTGELFF. The chain couples TRBV19 to TRBJ2-2; the D gene TCRdb calls, TRBD1, cannot be checked with no DNA. Germline V gene sequence: CDR1 LNHDA, CDR2 SQIVND (reference sequence). The CDR3 is 17 amino acids.

The chain combines TRBV7-9 with TRBJ2-3; there is no DNA to check the TCRdb D call of TRBD1. CDR1 and CDR2 from the germline V gene are SEHNR and FQNEAQ (reference sequence). This CDR3 has 14 residues. The CDR3 reads CASSQLGVAEPEYF. The full variable domain, with the rest looked up from reference TRBV7-9 and TRBJ2-3, is DTGVSQNPRHKITKRGQNVTFRCDPISEHNRLYWYRQTLGQGPEFLTYFQNEAQLEKSRLLSDRFSAERPKGSFSTLEIQRTEQGDSAMYLCASSQLGVAEPEYFGPGTRLTVL.

The rearrangement links TRBV14 to TRBJ2-6; lacking DNA, the TRBD1 call made by TCRdb goes unchecked. Germline V CDR1 and CDR2: SGHDN, FVKESK. The CDR3 extends over 15 amino acids. The CDR3 loop is CASSHPGSGANVLTF.

The chain employs TRBV4-2 and TRBJ2-1; checking the TCRdb D call of TRBD2 is not possible without DNA. This CDR3 has 16 amino acids. Germline V lookup: CDR1 LGHNA, CDR2 YNFKEQ. CDR3 region: CASSQDGTSIYNEQFF.

This chain links TRBV25-1 with TRBJ2-2; TCRdb selects TRBD1, and the lack of DNA leaves this call unchecked. This CDR3 is built from 14 residues. Germline V gene lookup returns CDR1 MGHDK and CDR2 SYGVNS. The CDR3 here is CASSPTGDTGELFF. Based on the CDR3 plus reference TRBV25-1 and TRBJ2-2, the full variable domain is EADIYQTPRYLVIGTGKKITLECSQTMGHDKMYWYQQDPGMELHLIHYSYGVNSTEKGDLSSESTVSRIRTEHFPLTLESARPSHTSQYLCASSPTGDTGELFFGEGSRLTVL.

CDR3 in amino acids: CASSQTGSGAAYNEQFF. This chain uses TRBV3-1 with TRBJ2-1; without DNA, the TCRdb call of TRBD1 cannot be checked. CDR1 is LGHDT, CDR2 YNNKEL, per germline (reference sequence). The CDR3 loop spans 17 amino acids.

The chain employs TRBV6-5 and TRBJ2-7; checking the TCRdb D call of TRBD1 is not possible without DNA. The germline CDR1 and CDR2 sequences are MNHEY and SVGAGI. This CDR3 region has 13 residues. The chain's CDR3 is CASTGDRPYEQYF.

The chain has TRBV7-9 and TRBJ2-7; TCRdb gives TRBD1 as the D gene, but with no DNA this cannot be confirmed. The CDR3 consists of 14 residues. The germline gives CDR1 SEHNR, CDR2 FQNEAQ (reference sequence). The CDR3 loop reads CASSLTGRSYEQYF.

CDR3 loop: CASSFRTDRGLYEQYF. The rearrangement uses TRBV5-1 and TRBJ2-7; the TCRdb call, TRBD1, lacks DNA for checking. CDR1 is SGHRS and CDR2 is YFSETQ in the germline V gene. The CDR3 totals 16 residues.